Below, 9 T cell receptor beta chains from the same sample are listed, as sequenced in a study of regulatory T cells in long-lasting Graves disease. To make TCR beta libraries, researchers used iRepertoire HTBI primers and Arm-PCR of CDR3 regions. From the multiplex PCR reads, TCRdb called clonotypes with MiXCR, one entry per CDR3 protein. Found here are about half a million distinct CDR3 sequences, about 20% of them singletons; the top ten hold under 15%. Time point: persistent/refractory GD, antithyroid drugs over 5 years with positive TRAb. PBMCs provided the RNA from which the TCR library was made. The input for sequencing was peripheral blood mononuclear cells (PBMCs), taken when the disease was refractory, from a patient treated with antithyroid drugs. These receptor sequences come from a female donor with Graves disease.

This clonotype was recorded many times. The chain uses TRBV28 and TRBJ2-7; D is unresolved. Trimming pared 5 bases from V and 0 bases from J, leaving 8 bases between. The CDR3 extends over 13 amino acids. Germline assignment: CDR1 MDHEN and CDR2 SYDVKM. The CDR3 region has the DNA TGTGCCAGCAGTCGTGGCTCCTCCTACGAGCAGTACTTC. Amino acid sequence: CASSRGSSYEQYF.

This clonotype was recorded many times. This chain uses TRBV6-1 with TRBJ2-2; D remains unclear. This CDR3 is 14 amino acids long. Germline CDR1 is MNHNS and CDR2 is SASEGT. V lost 6 bases, J lost 3 bases, and 11 bases lay in between. In nucleotides, the CDR3 is TGTGCCAGCAGGGGATGGGTTGACACCGGGGAGCTGTTTTTT. It encodes CASRGWVDTGELFF.

This clonotype was seen at least ten times. The chain has TRBV29-1 and TRBJ1-1; 7 bases are shared with TRBD1. CDR3 length: 15 amino acids. The ends lost 1 base at V and 3 bases at J; junction bases unmatched: 8. Germline V CDR1 and CDR2: SQVTM, ANQGSEA. CDR3 residues: CSVEGKRTGDTEAFF. The CDR3 bases are TGCAGCGTTGAAGGCAAGAGGACAGGAGACACTGAAGCTTTCTTT.

This clonotype was found many times. The rearrangement links TRBV7-8 to TRBJ2-5, with 7 bases identical to TRBD2. This CDR3 region has 15 residues. J lost 3 bases, V lost 6 bases, and 10 bases had no gene match. The germline V gene has CDR1 SGHVS and CDR2 FQNEAQ. CDR3 bases: TGTGCCAGCAGTCCCGGACTAGGGACGGAAGAGACCCAGTACTTC. It codes for CASSPGLGTEETQYF.

This clonotype has a handful of counts. This sequence joins TRBV27 and TRBJ2-7; 12 nucleotides agree with TRBD1. In germline, CDR1 is MNHEY, CDR2 SMNVEV (reference sequence). CDR3 size: 15 residues. V was clipped by 4 bases and J by 5 bases; unmatched bases: 6. The chain's CDR3 is CASSSPGQGADEQYF. The CDR3 DNA sequence: TGTGCCAGCAGTTCCCCGGGACAGGGGGCTGACGAGCAGTACTTC.

CDR3 bases: TGTGCCAGCAGTCCCACAGGGGGTAGGGGCTACACCTTC. It is translated as CASSPTGGRGYTF. The chain recombines TRBV27 with TRBJ1-2, with TRBD1 matching 8 bases. V gave up 5 bases and J gave up 8 bases; unmatched junction bases: 7. The length of the CDR3 is 13 residues. In germline, CDR1 is MNHEY, CDR2 SMNVEV (reference sequence).

In the case of this clonotype: Sequence at one end of the junction differs from germline and may be a read error. The genes are TRBV12-3 or TRBV12-4 and TRBJ2-3; D is perhaps TRBD1 (6 bases). The CDR3 is made up of 15 amino acids. CDR3 amino acids: CASSFRDIRTDTRYF. The CDR3, as DNA: TGTGCCAGCAGTTTCAGGGACATTCGCACAGATACGCGGTATTTT.

This chain joins TRBV3-1 and TRBJ1-1; the match to TRBD1 covers 7 bases. Germline assignment: CDR1 LGHDT and CDR2 YNNKEL (reference sequence). Trimming cost V 2 bases and J 8 bases; bases outside gene matches: 5. The CDR3 totals 13 residues. This CDR3 is CASSQTLTGEAFF. The CDR3 DNA reads TGTGCCAGCAGCCAAACTTTGACAGGGGAAGCTTTCTTT.

This clonotype was counted a few times. The V gene is TRBV4-3, the J gene TRBJ1-4; no reliable D call. V gave up 0 bases and J gave up 7 bases, with 6 bases separating them. The CDR3 covers 13 residues. Germline V gives CDR1 LGHNA, CDR2 YSLEER. CDR3 loop: CASSQDTGEKLFF. Here the CDR3 DNA reads TGCGCCAGCAGCCAAGATACCGGTGAAAAACTGTTTTTT.